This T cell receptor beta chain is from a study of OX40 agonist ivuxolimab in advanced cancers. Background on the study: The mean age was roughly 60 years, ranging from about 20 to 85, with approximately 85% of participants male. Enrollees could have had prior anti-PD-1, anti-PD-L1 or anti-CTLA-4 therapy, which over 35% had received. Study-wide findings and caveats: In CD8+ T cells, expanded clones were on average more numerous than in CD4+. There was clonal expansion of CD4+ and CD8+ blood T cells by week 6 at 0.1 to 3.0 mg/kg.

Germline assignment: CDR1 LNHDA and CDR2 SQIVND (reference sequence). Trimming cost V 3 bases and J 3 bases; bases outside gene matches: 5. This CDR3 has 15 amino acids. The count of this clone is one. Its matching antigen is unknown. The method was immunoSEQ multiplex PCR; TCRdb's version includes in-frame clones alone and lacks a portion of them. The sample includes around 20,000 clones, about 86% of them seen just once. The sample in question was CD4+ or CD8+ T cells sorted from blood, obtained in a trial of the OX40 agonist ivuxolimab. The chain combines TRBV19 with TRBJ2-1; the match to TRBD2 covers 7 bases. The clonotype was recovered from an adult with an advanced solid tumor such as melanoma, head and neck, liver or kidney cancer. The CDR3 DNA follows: TGTGCCAGTAGTATCTTATCGGGAGGCTACAATGAGCAGTTCTTC. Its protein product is CASSILSGGYNEQFF.